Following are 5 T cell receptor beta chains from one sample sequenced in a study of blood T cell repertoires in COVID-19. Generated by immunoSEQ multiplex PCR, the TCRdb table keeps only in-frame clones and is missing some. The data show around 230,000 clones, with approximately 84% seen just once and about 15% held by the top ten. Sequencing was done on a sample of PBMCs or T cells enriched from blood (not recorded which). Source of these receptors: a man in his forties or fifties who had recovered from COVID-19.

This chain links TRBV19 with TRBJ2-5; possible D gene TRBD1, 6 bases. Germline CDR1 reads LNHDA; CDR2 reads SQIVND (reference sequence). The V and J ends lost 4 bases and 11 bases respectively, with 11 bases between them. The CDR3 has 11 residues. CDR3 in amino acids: CASSTGDTQYF. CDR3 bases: TGTGCCAGTAGTACAGGGGATACACAGTACTTC.

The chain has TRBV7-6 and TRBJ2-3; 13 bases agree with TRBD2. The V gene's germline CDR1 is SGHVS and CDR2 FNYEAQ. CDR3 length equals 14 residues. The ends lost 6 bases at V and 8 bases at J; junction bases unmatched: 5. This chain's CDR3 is CASSPTSGGGTQYF. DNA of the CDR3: TGTGCCAGCAGTCCTACTAGCGGGGGGGGTACGCAGTATTTT.

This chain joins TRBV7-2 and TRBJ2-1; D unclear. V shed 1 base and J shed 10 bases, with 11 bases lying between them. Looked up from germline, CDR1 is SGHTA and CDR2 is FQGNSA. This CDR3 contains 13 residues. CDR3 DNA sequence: TGTGCCAGCAGCTTAGTTTTTCCCTACGAGCAGTTCTTC. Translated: CASSLVFPYEQFF.

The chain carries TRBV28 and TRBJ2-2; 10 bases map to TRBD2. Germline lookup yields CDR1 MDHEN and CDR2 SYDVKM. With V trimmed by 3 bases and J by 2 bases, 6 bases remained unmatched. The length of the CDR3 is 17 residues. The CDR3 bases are TGTGCCAGCAGTTTCCCCGGGACTAGCGACAACACCGGGGAGCTGTTTTTT. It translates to CASSFPGTSDNTGELFF.

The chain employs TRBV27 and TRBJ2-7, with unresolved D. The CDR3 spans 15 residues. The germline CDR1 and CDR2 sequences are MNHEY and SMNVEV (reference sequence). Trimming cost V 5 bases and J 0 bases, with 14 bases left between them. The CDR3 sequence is CASSTYPLNSYEQYF. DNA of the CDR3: TGTGCCAGCAGTACGTACCCACTGAACTCCTACGAGCAGTACTTC.